The 3 T cell receptor beta chains presented below share a single source sample, sequenced in a study of OX40 agonist ivuxolimab in advanced cancers. Profiling relied on immunoSEQ multiplex PCR, and the TCRdb table lists in-frame clones only, not all of them. The table includes some 90,000 clones, around 86% detected once. The input for sequencing was CD4+ or CD8+ T cells sorted from blood, taken in a trial of the OX40 agonist ivuxolimab. The receptors were sampled from an adult with an advanced solid tumor such as melanoma, head and neck, liver or kidney cancer.

This sequence joins TRBV18 and TRBJ1-3; 8 bases line up with TRBD1. Trimming cost V 2 bases and J 0 bases; bases outside gene matches: 6. The CDR3 sequence is 17 residues long. Germline V gene data show CDR1 as KGHSH and CDR2 as LQKENI. DNA for the CDR3: TGTGCCAGCTCACCAACCCGGGACAGGTACTCTGGAAACACCATATATTTT. Encoded protein: CASSPTRDRYSGNTIYF.

The chain joins TRBV27 to TRBJ2-6; D is unclear. V was pared by 5 bases and J by 2 bases, with 10 bases between. The CDR3 contains 15 residues. CDR1 is MNHEY, CDR2 SMNVEV, per germline (reference sequence). The CDR3 DNA sequence: TGTGCCAGCAGTCCCCAAGTAACTGGGGCCAACGTCCTGACTTTC. Translating it yields CASSPQVTGANVLTF.

The rearrangement links TRBV21-1 to TRBJ2-7; the table's D call of TRBD1 was not tested on the DNA. TRBV21-1 is recorded as a pseudogene. The CDR3 has 20 residues. The chain's CDR3 is CASSKEVAGPRWGRSYEQYF. CDR3 DNA: TGTGCCAGCAGCAAAGAGGTGGCAGGACCCCGTTGGGGGCGGTCCTACGAGCAGTACTTC.